This T cell receptor beta chain was sequenced in a study of T-cell memory formation after mild COVID-19. Overall study findings and caveats: The authors left the SARS-CoV-2 specificity of second-wave clones peaking on day 37 unconfirmed. Pre-infection memory carried some responding clones, suggesting that cross-reactive memory joined.

This clonotype showed up just a few times. Its antigen is still unknown. This CDR3 region has 16 residues. Trimming took 5 bases from V and 0 from J, leaving 15 bases between them. CDR1 is SGHRS and CDR2 is YFSETQ in the germline V gene. After 5'RACE with constant-segment primers, TCR alpha and TCR beta cDNA libraries carrying sample barcodes and UMIs were obtained. In TCRdb, the 5' RACE reads were re-called with MiXCR into one record per CDR3 protein. The sample holds some 310,000 distinct CDR3 sequences, 20% to 25% seen once. The sample taken for sequencing was PBMCs or a T cell subset sorted from them (not recorded which). The sequence came from a man aged 18 to 30 who had mild COVID-19 (a few samples of this study predate the infection). Cell type and time point are not known. The chain is built from TRBV5-1 and TRBJ1-3; TRBD1 might be the D (6 bases). CDR3 sequence reads: CASRGGQSVSGNTIYF. CDR3 coding DNA: TGCGCCAGCAGAGGAGGACAGTCCGTCTCTGGAAACACCATATATTTT. Filled out from reference TRBV5-1 and TRBJ1-3, the complete variable domain reads KAGVTQTPRYLIKTRGQQVTLSCSPISGHRSVSWYQQTPGQGLQFLFEYFSETQRNKGNFPGRFSGRQFSNSRSEMNVSTLELGDSALYLCASRGGQSVSGNTIYFGEGSWLTVV.